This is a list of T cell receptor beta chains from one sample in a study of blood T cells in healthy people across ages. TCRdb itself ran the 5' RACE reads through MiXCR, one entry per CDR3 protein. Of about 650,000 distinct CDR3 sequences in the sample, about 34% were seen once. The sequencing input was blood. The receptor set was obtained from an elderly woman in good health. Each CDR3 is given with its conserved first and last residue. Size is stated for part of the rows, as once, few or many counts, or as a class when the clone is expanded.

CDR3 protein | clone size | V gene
CASSRLAVSYNEQFF | many | TRBV12-3/TRBV12-4
CASSYGNPTDTQYF | NA | TRBV6-2/TRBV6-3
CASSYRLAAYEQYF | many | TRBV6-5
CASSLDRVLNTEAFF | NA | TRBV5-1
CASSEGAFNEELFF | NA | TRBV2
CACTAGAPNYGYTF | many | TRBV30
CSAEGHKETQYF | NA | TRBV20-1
CASTPGQGRDWRSEAFF | NA | TRBV6-1
CSATGTGVFETQYF | NA | TRBV20-1
CASSWGGSTYGYTF | once | TRBV5-1
CASSRLASGELFF | few | TRBV7-7
CASTPGGGNTIYF | few | TRBV12-3/TRBV12-4
CASSRLVATNEKLFF | many | TRBV12-3/TRBV12-4
CASSEGTLVTEAFF | many | TRBV11-2
CASGLAATDTQYF | many | TRBV12-5
CASSGPRAGANIQYF | few | TRBV25-1
CASSQLEGTEAFF | NA | TRBV3-1
CASSFGQATNEKLFF | few | TRBV18